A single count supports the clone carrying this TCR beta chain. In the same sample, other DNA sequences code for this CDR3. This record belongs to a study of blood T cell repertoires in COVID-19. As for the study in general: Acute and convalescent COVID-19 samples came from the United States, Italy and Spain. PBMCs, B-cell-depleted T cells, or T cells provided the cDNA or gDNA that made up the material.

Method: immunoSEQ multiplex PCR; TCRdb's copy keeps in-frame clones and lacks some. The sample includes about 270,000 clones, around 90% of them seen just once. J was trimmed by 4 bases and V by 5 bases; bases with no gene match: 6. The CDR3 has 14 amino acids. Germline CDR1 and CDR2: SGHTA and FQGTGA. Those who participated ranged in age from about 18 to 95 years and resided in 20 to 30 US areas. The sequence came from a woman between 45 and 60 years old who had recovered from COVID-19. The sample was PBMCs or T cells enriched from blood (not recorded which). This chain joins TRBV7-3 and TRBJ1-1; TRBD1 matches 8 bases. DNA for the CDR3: TGTGCCAGCAGCGTAGGACAGGGAACCACTGAAGCTTTCTTT. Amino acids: CASSVGQGTTEAFF.